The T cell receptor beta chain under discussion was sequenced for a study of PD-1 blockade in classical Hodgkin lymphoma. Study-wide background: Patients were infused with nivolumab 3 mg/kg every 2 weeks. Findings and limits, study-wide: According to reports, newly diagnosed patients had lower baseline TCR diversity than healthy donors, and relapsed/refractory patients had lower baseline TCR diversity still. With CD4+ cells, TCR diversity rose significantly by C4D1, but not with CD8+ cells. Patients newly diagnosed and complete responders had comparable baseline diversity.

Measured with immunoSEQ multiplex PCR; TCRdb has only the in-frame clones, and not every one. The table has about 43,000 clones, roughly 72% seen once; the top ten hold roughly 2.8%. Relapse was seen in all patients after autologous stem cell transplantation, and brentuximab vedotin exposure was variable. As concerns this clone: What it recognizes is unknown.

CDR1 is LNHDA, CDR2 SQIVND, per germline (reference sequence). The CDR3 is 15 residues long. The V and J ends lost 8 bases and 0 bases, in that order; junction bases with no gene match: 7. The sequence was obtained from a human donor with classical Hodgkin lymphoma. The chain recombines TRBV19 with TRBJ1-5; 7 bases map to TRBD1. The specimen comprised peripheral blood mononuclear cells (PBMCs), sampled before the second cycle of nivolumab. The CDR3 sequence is CASSGTVHSNQPQHF. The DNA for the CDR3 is TGTGCCAGTTCTGGGACAGTTCATAGCAATCAGCCCCAGCATTTT.